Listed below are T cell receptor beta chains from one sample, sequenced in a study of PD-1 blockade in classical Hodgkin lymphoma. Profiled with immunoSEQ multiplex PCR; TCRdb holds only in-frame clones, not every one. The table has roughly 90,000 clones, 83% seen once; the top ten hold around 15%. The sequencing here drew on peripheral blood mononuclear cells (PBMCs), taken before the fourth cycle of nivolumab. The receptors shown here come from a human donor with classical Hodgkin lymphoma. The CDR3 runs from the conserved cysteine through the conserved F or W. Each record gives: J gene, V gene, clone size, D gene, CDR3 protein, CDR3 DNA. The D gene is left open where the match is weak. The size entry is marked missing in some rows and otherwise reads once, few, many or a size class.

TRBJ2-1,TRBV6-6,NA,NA,CASSETGREQFF,TGTGCCAGCAGTGAGACAGGTCGTGAGCAGTTCTTC
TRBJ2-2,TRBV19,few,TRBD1,CASRSGTGYTGELFF,TGTGCCAGTAGATCCGGGACAGGATACACCGGGGAGCTGTTTTTT
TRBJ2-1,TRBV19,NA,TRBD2,CASSIGGGRASFEQFF,TGTGCCAGTAGTATTGGGGGCGGGAGGGCTTCCTTTGAGCAGTTCTTC
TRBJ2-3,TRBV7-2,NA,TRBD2,CASSLPRLAGDTDTQYF,TGTGCCAGCAGTTTACCCAGACTAGCGGGAGACACAGATACGCAGTATTTT
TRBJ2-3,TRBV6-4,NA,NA,CASSVGSNSDTQYF,TGTGCCAGCAGTGTCGGATCTAACTCAGATACGCAGTATTTT
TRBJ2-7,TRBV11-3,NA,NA,CASSLGPLAEQYF,TGTGCCAGCAGCTTGGGGCCGCTCGCCGAGCAGTACTTC
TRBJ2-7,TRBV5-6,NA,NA,CASSFATYEQYF,TGTGCCAGCAGCTTCGCGACCTACGAGCAGTACTTC
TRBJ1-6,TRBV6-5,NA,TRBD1,CASRQPGQYNSPLHF,TGTGCCAGCAGACAACCGGGACAGTATAATTCACCCCTCCACTTT
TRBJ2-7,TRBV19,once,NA,CASSVQGSSYEQYF,TGTGCCAGTAGTGTACAGGGTAGCTCCTACGAGCAGTACTTC
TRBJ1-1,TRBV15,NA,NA,CATSRDRTHTEAFF,TGTGCCACCAGCAGAGATCGTACCCACACTGAAGCTTTCTTT
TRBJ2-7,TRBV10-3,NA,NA,CAISEGSYEQYF,TGTGCCATCAGTGAAGGCTCCTACGAGCAGTACTTC
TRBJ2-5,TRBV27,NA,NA,CASSFAGRMETQYF,TGTGCCAGCAGTTTTGCAGGGCGGATGGAGACCCAGTACTTC
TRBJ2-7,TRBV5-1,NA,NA,CASSLPQGANSYEQYF,TGCGCCAGCAGCTTGCCCCAGGGAGCTAACTCCTACGAGCAGTACTTC
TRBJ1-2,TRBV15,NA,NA,CATSRDNTASGYTF,TGTGCCACCAGCAGAGATAATACAGCCTCCGGCTACACCTTC
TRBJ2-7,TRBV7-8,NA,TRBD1,CASSSWTGAYEQYF,TGTGCCAGCAGCTCATGGACAGGCGCCTACGAGCAGTACTTC
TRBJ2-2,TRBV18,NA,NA,CASSPGMDKVDTGELFF,TGTGCCAGCTCACCCGGCATGGACAAGGTGGACACCGGGGAGCTGTTTTTT
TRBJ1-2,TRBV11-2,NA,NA,CASSLVRDYGYTF,TGTGCCAGCAGCTTAGTCCGGGATTATGGCTACACCTTC
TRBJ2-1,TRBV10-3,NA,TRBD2,CAISPSSGRPNEQFF,TGTGCCATCAGTCCCTCTAGCGGGAGGCCCAATGAGCAGTTCTTC
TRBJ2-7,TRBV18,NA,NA,CASSPATGPYEQYF,TGTGCCAGCTCACCAGCTACTGGGCCCTACGAGCAGTACTTC
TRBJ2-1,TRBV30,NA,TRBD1,CAWNRGAREQFF,TGTGCCTGGAACAGGGGAGCACGCGAGCAGTTCTTC
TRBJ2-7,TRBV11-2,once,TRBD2,CASSLNTYSGSEQYF,TGTGCCAGCAGCCTTAATACGTATAGCGGGAGCGAGCAGTACTTC
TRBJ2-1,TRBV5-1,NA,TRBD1,CASSLAGQGLMGEQFF,TGCGCCAGCAGCTTGGCAGGACAGGGTTTGATGGGAGAGCAGTTCTTC
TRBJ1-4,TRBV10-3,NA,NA,CAISEIDGASGKLFF,TGTGCCATCAGTGAGATCGATGGGGCCTCCGGAAAACTGTTTTTT
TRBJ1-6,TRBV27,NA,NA,CASRGWGERNNSPLHF,TGTGCCAGCCGTGGGTGGGGGGAACGGAATAATTCACCCCTCCACTTT
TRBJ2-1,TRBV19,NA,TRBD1,CASQTGGTYNEQFF,TGTGCCAGTCAAACAGGGGGAACCTACAATGAGCAGTTCTTC
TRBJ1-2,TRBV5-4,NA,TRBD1,CASSYPGQAYGYTF,TGTGCCAGCAGCTACCCGGGACAGGCCTATGGCTACACCTTC
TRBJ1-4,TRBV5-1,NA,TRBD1,CASSSDRGIEKLFF,TGCGCCAGCAGCTCGGACAGGGGTATTGAAAAACTGTTTTTT
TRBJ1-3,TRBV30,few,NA,CAWSGAGRGNTIYF,TGTGCCTGGAGCGGAGCCGGCAGGGGAAACACCATATATTTT
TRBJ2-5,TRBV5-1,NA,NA,CASSLDEGAGETQYF,TGCGCCAGCAGCTTGGATGAGGGAGCGGGAGAGACCCAGTACTTC
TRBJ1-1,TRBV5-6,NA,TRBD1,CASSRQGAGKAFF,TGTGCCAGCAGCCGACAGGGGGCGGGAAAAGCTTTCTTT
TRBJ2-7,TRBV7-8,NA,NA,CASSKPRGTGGNEQYF,TGTGCCAGCAGCAAGCCGAGGGGGACCGGGGGCAACGAGCAGTACTTC
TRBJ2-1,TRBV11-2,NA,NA,CASSLTGTPRGNEQFF,TGTGCCAGCAGCTTAACCGGAACCCCTAGGGGTAATGAGCAGTTCTTC
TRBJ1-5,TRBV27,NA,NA,CASSPLTAGESQPQHF,TGTGCCAGCAGTCCCTTAACGGCAGGGGAGAGTCAGCCCCAGCATTTT
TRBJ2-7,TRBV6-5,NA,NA,CASSKGSSIYEQYF,TGTGCCAGCAGCAAGGGTAGTTCGATCTACGAGCAGTACTTC
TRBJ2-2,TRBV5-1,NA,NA,CASSLTPRGTGELFF,TGCGCCAGCAGCTTGACCCCACGGGGCACCGGGGAGCTGTTTTTT
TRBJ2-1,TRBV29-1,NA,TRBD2,CSVGERAGVFYNEQFF,TGCAGCGTTGGTGAAAGGGCGGGAGTGTTCTACAATGAGCAGTTCTTC
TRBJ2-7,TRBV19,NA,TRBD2,CASSMVASGTYEQYF,TGTGCCAGTAGTATGGTAGCTAGCGGAACCTACGAGCAGTACTTC
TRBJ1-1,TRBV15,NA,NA,CATSRDQVRAGPGAFF,TGTGCCACCAGCAGAGATCAAGTCAGGGCCGGCCCCGGAGCTTTCTTT
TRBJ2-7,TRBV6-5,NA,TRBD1,CASSNRDSPYEQYF,TGTGCCAGCAGCAACCGGGACAGCCCCTACGAGCAGTACTTC
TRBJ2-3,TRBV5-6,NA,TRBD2,CASSRPPVGLASRTDTQYF,TGTGCCAGCAGCCGACCTCCGGTGGGACTAGCGTCGCGCACAGATACGCAGTATTTT
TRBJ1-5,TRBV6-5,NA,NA,CASSKGVGQPQHF,TGTGCCAGCAGCAAAGGGGTTGGTCAGCCCCAGCATTTT
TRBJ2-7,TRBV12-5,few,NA,CASGSPLWEQYF,TGTGCTAGTGGTTCGCCTTTATGGGAGCAGTACTTC